Listed below are T cell receptor beta chains from one sample, sequenced in a study of blood T cell repertoires in COVID-19. Profiling relied on immunoSEQ multiplex PCR, and the TCRdb table lists in-frame clones only, not all of them. The sample gives 450,000 or so clones, 89% of which show up once; around 0.92% is in the top ten. Sequenced input: peripheral blood. These receptors were collected from a man between 18 and 29 years old with COVID-19, enrolled during active disease. Both conserved end residues are part of each CDR3. Fields, in order: CDR3 protein, J gene, V gene.

CASSQEDRGVTEAFF	TRBJ1-1	TRBV4-2
CASSLSSGGSYEQYF	TRBJ2-7	TRBV27
CASGLRAHNTEAFF	TRBJ1-1	TRBV6-5
CASSRTVSYEQYF	TRBJ2-7	TRBV5-6
CASSLGGAGSNYEQYF	TRBJ2-7	TRBV7-3
CSAGQGALETQYF	TRBJ2-5	TRBV29-1
CASSESRGANLYGYTF	TRBJ1-2	TRBV25-1
CASSLDEGGPNEQFF	TRBJ2-1	TRBV9
CAIQGAGYGYTF	TRBJ1-2	TRBV6-5
CASRGGVNNSPLHF	TRBJ1-6	TRBV2
CASSGLNSALGYTF	TRBJ1-2	TRBV25-1
CASSQSMRGKKLFF	TRBJ1-4	TRBV23-1
CASSRLAGETDTQYF	TRBJ2-3	TRBV19
CASRAEAGLYNEQFF	TRBJ2-1	TRBV3-1/TRBV3-2
CASSLMPWTSGRRNNEQFF	TRBJ2-1	TRBV7-3
CASRVAGYGYTF	TRBJ1-2	TRBV6-5
CASSLGSRSPWFF	TRBJ2-1	TRBV7-6
CASSSGTGNGYTF	TRBJ1-2	TRBV12-3/TRBV12-4
CASSEARDRVTYGYTF	TRBJ1-2	TRBV2
CASSDPGTGSHISF	TRBJ1-2	TRBV10-2
CASSPGGAGYGYTF	TRBJ1-2	TRBV9
CASSLRTSGIIRDTQYF	TRBJ2-3	TRBV5-6
CATSASGTGGEDEQFF	TRBJ2-1	TRBV24-1
CASSQTSGGLLINNEQFF	TRBJ2-1	TRBV4-2
CATLSPRGADNEQFF	TRBJ2-1	TRBV19
CASSRGTSRINTGELFF	TRBJ2-2	TRBV7-9
CASSPTGTFLQYF	TRBJ2-3	TRBV12-3/TRBV12-4
CASSPREGGTGIYEQYF	TRBJ2-7	TRBV7-9
CASSPAGGHGGELFF	TRBJ2-2	TRBV18
CASSIQGAYEQYF	TRBJ2-7	TRBV19
CATQGRLTSTDTQYF	TRBJ2-3	TRBV24-1